The 17 T cell receptor beta chains below all came from one sample that was sequenced in a study of blood T cell repertoires in COVID-19. Profiled with immunoSEQ multiplex PCR; TCRdb holds only in-frame clones, not every one. The sample lists 95,000 to 100,000 clones; almost 95% were seen once. The specimen was peripheral blood. These receptor sequences come from a man aged 50 or older with active COVID-19.

J is TRBJ2-1 and V is TRBV3-1 (or the pseudogene TRBV3-2), with 11 bases lining up with TRBD1. The CDR3 is made up of 15 amino acids. Germline CDR1 is LGHDT and CDR2 is YNNKEL (reference sequence). J gave up 2 bases and V 5 bases, and 2 bases lay outside the gene matches. The CDR3 DNA reads TGTGCCAGCAGCATGGACAGGGGGCCCTACAATGAGCAGTTCTTC. It specifies CASSMDRGPYNEQFF.

This clone has a single count. The chain links TRBV5-1 to TRBJ2-1; TRBD2 matches at 8 bases. Germline CDR1 and CDR2: SGHRS and YFSETQ. Losses at the gene ends were 4 bases for V and 0 bases for J; bases not matched to a gene: 3. The CDR3 is made up of 15 amino acids. CDR3: CASSPGTSSYNEQFF. As DNA, the CDR3 is TGCGCCAGCAGCCCCGGGACTAGCTCCTACAATGAGCAGTTCTTC.

CDR3 sequence reads: CASSLGSGRPTGELFF. The CDR3 region has the DNA TGTGCCAGCAGCTTGGGTAGCGGGAGACCCACCGGGGAGCTGTTTTTT. This sequence joins TRBV5-4 and TRBJ2-2; 9 bases fit TRBD2. Germline CDR1 reads SGHNT; CDR2 reads YYREEE (reference sequence). The J segment lost 4 bases and the V segment lost 0 bases, leaving 4 bases of the junction unmatched. CDR3 length: 16 amino acids.

This sequence joins TRBV5-4 and TRBJ2-5, with 12 bases identical to TRBD2. Germline CDR1 is SGHNT and CDR2 is YYREEE (reference sequence). There are 16 residues in the CDR3. With 4 bases clipped from V and 1 base from J, the junction kept 5 bases outside the gene matches. CDR3 amino acids: CASSPRTSGTQETQYF. The CDR3, as DNA: TGTGCCAGCAGCCCCCGGACTAGCGGGACCCAAGAGACCCAGTACTTC.

The rearrangement joins TRBV5-1 to TRBJ2-3, with 10 bases identical to TRBD2. In germline, CDR1 is SGHRS, CDR2 YFSETQ. CDR3 length: 16 residues. J lost 7 bases, V lost 4 bases, and 12 bases had no gene match. The CDR3 DNA is TGCGCCAGCAGCCGGACCCTAGCGGGAGTTTCTAATACGCAGTATTTT. The encoded protein is CASSRTLAGVSNTQYF.

The chain links TRBV5-4 to TRBJ1-2; tentatively, D is TRBD1 (6 bases). The germline V gene encodes CDR1 SGHNT and CDR2 YYREEE (reference sequence). The length of the CDR3 is 14 residues. V was trimmed by 4 bases and J by 5 bases, leaving 15 bases between them. This CDR3 is CASSADSLRYGYTF. Here the CDR3 DNA reads TGTGCCAGCAGCGCGGACAGCCTAAGGTATGGCTACACCTTC.

The rearrangement uses TRBV18 and TRBJ2-5; 14 bases map to TRBD2. The CDR3 is made up of 18 amino acids. V was pared by 6 bases and J by 2 bases, with 11 bases of the junction left unmatched. CDR1 and CDR2 from the germline V gene are KGHSH and LQKENI. This CDR3 reads CASSSQPGLAGEQETQYF. The CDR3 DNA reads TGTGCCAGCTCGTCCCAGCCGGGACTAGCGGGAGAACAAGAGACCCAGTACTTC.

This chain connects TRBV7-9 to TRBJ1-1; perhaps TRBD1 as D (5 bases). This CDR3 has 14 residues. CDR1 is SEHNR, CDR2 FQNEAQ, per germline (reference sequence). V was pared by 5 bases and J by 0 bases, with 10 bases between. CDR3: CASSLTTVNTEAFF. CDR3 in DNA: TGTGCCAGCAGCCTAACGACAGTGAACACTGAAGCTTTCTTT.

The V gene is TRBV7-2, the J gene TRBJ2-7, with a possible D match to TRBD2 (5 bases). V was trimmed by 4 bases and J by 2 bases, leaving 12 bases between them. Germline CDR1 SGHTA, CDR2 FQGNSA. This CDR3 is 14 amino acids long. Written as DNA, the CDR3 is TGTGCCAGCAGCTCCTTGGCGGGCCCCTACGAGCAGTACTTC. It yields the protein CASSSLAGPYEQYF. Filled out from reference TRBV7-2 and TRBJ2-7, the complete variable domain reads GAGVSQSPSNKVTEKGKDVELRCDPISGHTALYWYRQSLGQGLEFLIYFQGNSAPDKSGLPSDRFSAERTGGSVSTLTIQRTQQEDSAVYLCASSSLAGPYEQYFGPGTRLTVT.

This clone occurred once. The chain has TRBV28 and TRBJ1-6, with TRBD1 matching 7 bases. Per the germline V gene, CDR1 is MDHEN and CDR2 is SYDVKM. The CDR3 extends over 17 amino acids. The ends lost 5 bases at V and 10 bases at J; junction bases unmatched: 17. The CDR3: CASSPKSATGRPSPLHF. The CDR3 DNA sequence: TGTGCCAGCAGTCCAAAATCGGCGACAGGGAGGCCGTCACCCCTCCACTTT.

The chain carries TRBV19 and TRBJ2-1; tentatively, D is TRBD1 (5 bases). The CDR3 runs to 16 residues. V lost 7 bases and J lost 2, with 18 bases in between. CDR1 and CDR2 from the germline V gene are LNHDA and SQIVND (reference sequence). Written as DNA, the CDR3 is TGTGCCAGTAAACTCGTCTCTGGGGCCACCTACAATGAGCAGTTCTTC. Protein product: CASKLVSGATYNEQFF.

This chain links TRBV12-3 or TRBV12-4 with TRBJ1-2; D is possibly TRBD1 (5 bases). Trimming took 6 bases from V and 6 from J, leaving 14 bases between them. There are 13 residues in the CDR3. The CDR3 DNA is TGTGCCAGCAGCCTCATCCAGGGAAATGGCTACACCTTC. Amino acids: CASSLIQGNGYTF.

CDR3 nucleotide sequence: TGTGCCAGCAGTGGCACTAGCGGGAGCTTGGTCAAAAGAGAGCAGTACTTC. Protein: CASSGTSGSLVKREQYF. The chain employs TRBV2 and TRBJ2-7; 11 nucleotides line up with TRBD2. Germline trimming cut 4 bases from V and 7 bases from J; bases unmatched to any gene: 15. CDR1 SNHLY and CDR2 FYNNEI come from the germline V gene. The CDR3 loop spans 17 amino acids.

This chain connects TRBV19 to TRBJ1-5; TRBD1 is a possible D gene (6 bases). V dropped 5 bases and J dropped 5 bases, with 22 bases sitting between them. The CDR3 sequence is 17 residues long. CDR1 is LNHDA and CDR2 is SQIVND in the germline V gene (reference sequence). The CDR3 DNA sequence: TGTGCCAGTAGTGGATCAAAACAGGGAGATATTTATCAGCCCCAGCATTTT. Protein: CASSGSKQGDIYQPQHF.

The chain uses TRBV7-3 and TRBJ2-7; D may be TRBD1 (6 bases). V dropped 4 bases and J dropped 2 bases, with 15 bases sitting between them. In germline, CDR1 is SGHTA, CDR2 FQGTGA. The CDR3 sequence is 15 residues long. The CDR3 DNA follows: TGTGCCAGCAGCTCGCCGGGACAAGGAGCCTACGAGCAGTACTTC. This encodes CASSSPGQGAYEQYF.

Written as DNA, the CDR3 is TGTGCCAGCAGCACCCGGACTAGCGCAAGCGGGGAGCTGTTTTTT. Translation gives CASSTRTSASGELFF. V gene TRBV11-2 combines with J gene TRBJ2-2; 9 bases align to TRBD2. The CDR3 is 15 residues long. V trimming: 5 bases; J trimming: 7 bases; junction bases outside the gene matches: 8. Germline V gene data show CDR1 as SGHAT and CDR2 as FQNNGV.

The chain combines TRBV3-1 (or the pseudogene TRBV3-2) with TRBJ2-1; 7 positions match TRBD2. Unmatched junction bases numbered 8, after V lost 3 bases and J lost 9 bases. CDR1 is LGHDT, CDR2 YNNKEL, per germline (reference sequence). The CDR3 consists of 14 residues. CDR3 bases: TGTGCCAGCAGCCAGATTAGGACTAGACCTGAGCAGTTCTTC. It is translated as CASSQIRTRPEQFF.